This T cell receptor (beta chain) was documented in a study of T cell responses to AZD1222 COVID-19 vaccine. Sequencing used immunoSEQ multiplex PCR; TCRdb keeps in-frame clones, though not all of them. Found here are approximately 120,000 clones, 70% to 90% of them singletons; the top ten hold 5% to 7%. V gave up 8 bases and J gave up 6 bases, with 14 bases separating them. The CDR3 loop spans 14 amino acids. Per the germline V gene, CDR1 is SNHLY and CDR2 is FYNNEI. The TCR comes from an adult who received the AZD1222 COVID-19 vaccine. The starting material was peripheral blood, obtained 28 days after the second AZD1222 dose. This chain links TRBV2 with TRBJ1-6; D is perhaps TRBD1 (6 bases). CDR3 loop: CASAGATGNSPLHF. In DNA, the CDR3 is TGTGCCAGCGCGGGGGCCACCGGTAATTCACCCCTCCACTTT.